The present T cell receptor beta chain was sequenced within a study of T-cell reconstitution after alpha-beta-depleted transplantation in children. This clonotype has at least ten counts. The TCRbeta library incorporated unique molecular identifiers. TCRdb itself ran the PCR reads through MiXCR, one entry per CDR3 protein. The sample holds a few hundred thousand distinct CDR3 sequences, roughly 18% seen once. The germline CDR1 and CDR2 sequences are LNHNV and YYDKDF (reference sequence). The ends lost 5 bases at V and 3 bases at J; junction bases unmatched: 3. The CDR3 runs 14 residues. The sequence was collected from a human donor who donated a stem cell graft to a child with acute lymphoblastic leukemia. Material: PBMCs from the stem cell graft donor, obtained from the stem cell graft. This rearrangement joins TRBV15 to TRBJ2-2, with 7 bases identical to TRBD2. CDR3 in amino acids: CATSRRGDTGELFF. The CDR3 DNA sequence: TGTGCCACCAGCCGCCGGGGGGACACCGGGGAGCTGTTTTTT.